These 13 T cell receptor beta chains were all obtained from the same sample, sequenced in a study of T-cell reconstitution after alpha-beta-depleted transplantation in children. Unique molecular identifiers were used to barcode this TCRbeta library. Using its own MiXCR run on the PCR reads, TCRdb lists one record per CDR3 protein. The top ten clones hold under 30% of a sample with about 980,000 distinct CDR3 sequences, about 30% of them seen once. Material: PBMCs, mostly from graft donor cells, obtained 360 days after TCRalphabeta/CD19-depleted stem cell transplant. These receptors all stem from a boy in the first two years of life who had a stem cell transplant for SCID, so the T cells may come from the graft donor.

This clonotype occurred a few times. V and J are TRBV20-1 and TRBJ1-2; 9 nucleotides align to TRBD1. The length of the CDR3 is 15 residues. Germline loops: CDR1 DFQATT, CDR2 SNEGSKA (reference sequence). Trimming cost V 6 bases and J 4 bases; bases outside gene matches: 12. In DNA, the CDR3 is TGCAGTGCCCACTCCGGGACAGGGTTGGCCTATGGCTACACCTTC. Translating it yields CSAHSGTGLAYGYTF.

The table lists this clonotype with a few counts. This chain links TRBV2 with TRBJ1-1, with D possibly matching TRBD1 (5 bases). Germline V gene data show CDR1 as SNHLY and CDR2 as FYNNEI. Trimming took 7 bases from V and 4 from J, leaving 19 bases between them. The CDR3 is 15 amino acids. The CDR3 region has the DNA TGTGCCAGCACCCCTCCAACAGGACGTGGCACTGAAGCTTTCTTT. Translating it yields CASTPPTGRGTEAFF.

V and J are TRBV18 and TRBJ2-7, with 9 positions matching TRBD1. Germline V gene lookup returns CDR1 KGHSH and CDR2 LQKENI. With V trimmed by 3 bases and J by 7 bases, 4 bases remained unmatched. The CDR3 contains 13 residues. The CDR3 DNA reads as TGTGCCAGCTCACCGATGGACAGGGGTGAGCAGTACTTC. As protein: CASSPMDRGEQYF. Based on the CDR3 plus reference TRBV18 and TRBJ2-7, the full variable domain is NAGVMQNPRHLVRRRGQEARLRCSPMKGHSHVYWYRQLPEEGLKFMVYLQKENIIDESGMPKERFSAEFPKEGPSILRIQQVVRGDSAAYFCASSPMDRGEQYFGPGTRLTVT.

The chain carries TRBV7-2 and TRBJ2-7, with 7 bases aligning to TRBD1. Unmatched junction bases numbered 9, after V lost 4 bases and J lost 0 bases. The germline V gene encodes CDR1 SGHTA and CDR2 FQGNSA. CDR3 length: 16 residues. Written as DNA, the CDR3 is TGTGCCAGCAGCTCCCAACAGGGGTCCCCCTCCTACGAGCAGTACTTC. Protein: CASSSQQGSPSYEQYF.

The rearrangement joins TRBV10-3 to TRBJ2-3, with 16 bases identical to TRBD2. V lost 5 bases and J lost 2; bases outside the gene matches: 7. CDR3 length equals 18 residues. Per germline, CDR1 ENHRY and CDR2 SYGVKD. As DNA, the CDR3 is TGTGCCATCAGTTCTCCGGGACTAGCGGGGGGGACCACAGATACGCAGTATTTT. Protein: CAISSPGLAGGTTDTQYF.

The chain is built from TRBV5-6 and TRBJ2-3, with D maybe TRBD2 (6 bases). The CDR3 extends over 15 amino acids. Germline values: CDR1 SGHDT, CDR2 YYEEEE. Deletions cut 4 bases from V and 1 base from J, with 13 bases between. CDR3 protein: CASSHAGLGTDTQYF. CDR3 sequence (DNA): TGTGCCAGCAGCCATGCGGGACTGGGCACAGATACGCAGTATTTT. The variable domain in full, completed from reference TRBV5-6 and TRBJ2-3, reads DAGVTQSPTHLIKTRGQQVTLRCSPKSGHDTVSWYQQALGQGPQFIFQYYEEEERQRGNFPDRFSGHQFPNYSSELNVNALLLGDSALYLCASSHAGLGTDTQYFGPGTRLTVL.

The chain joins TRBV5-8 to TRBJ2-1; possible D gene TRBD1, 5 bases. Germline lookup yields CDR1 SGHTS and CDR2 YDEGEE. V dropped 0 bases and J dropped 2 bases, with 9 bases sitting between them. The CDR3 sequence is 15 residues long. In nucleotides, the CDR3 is TGTGCCAGCAGCTTGGCCGTACAGGCCTACAATGAGCAGTTCTTC. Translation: CASSLAVQAYNEQFF. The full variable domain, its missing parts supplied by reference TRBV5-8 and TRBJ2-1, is EAGVTQSPTHLIKTRGQQATLRCSPISGHTSVYWYQQALGLGLQFLLWYDEGEERNRGNFPPRFSGRQFPNYSSELNVNALELEDSALYLCASSLAVQAYNEQFFGPGTRLTVL.

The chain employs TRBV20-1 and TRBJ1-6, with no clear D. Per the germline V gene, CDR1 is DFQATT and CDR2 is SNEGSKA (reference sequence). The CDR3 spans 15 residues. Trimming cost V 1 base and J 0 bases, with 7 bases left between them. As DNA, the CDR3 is TGCAGTGCTAGAGTCCCAGTCTCCTATAATTCACCCCTCCACTTT. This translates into CSARVPVSYNSPLHF.

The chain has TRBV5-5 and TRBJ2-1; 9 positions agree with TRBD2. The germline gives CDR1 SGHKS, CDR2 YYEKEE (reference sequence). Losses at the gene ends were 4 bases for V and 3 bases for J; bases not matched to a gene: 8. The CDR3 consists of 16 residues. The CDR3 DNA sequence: TGTGCCAGCAGCGCCTCAACTAGCGGGTTCTACAATGAGCAGTTCTTC. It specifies CASSASTSGFYNEQFF.

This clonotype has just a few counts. The CDR3 reads CASSLRPTTQPQHF. The CDR3 region has the DNA TGTGCCAGCAGCTTACGTCCTACCACTCAGCCCCAGCATTTT. The chain has TRBV7-2 and TRBJ1-5; unclear D gene. The germline V and J ends were trimmed by 2 bases and 6 bases, with 11 bases remaining between them. The CDR3 length is 14 residues. CDR1 is SGHTA and CDR2 is FQGNSA in the germline V gene.

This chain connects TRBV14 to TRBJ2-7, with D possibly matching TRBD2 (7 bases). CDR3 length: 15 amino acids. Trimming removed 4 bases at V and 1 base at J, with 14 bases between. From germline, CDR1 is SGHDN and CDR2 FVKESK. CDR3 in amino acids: CASSRWGGPSYEQYF. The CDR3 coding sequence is TGTGCCAGCAGCCGGTGGGGGGGCCCTTCCTACGAGCAGTACTTC. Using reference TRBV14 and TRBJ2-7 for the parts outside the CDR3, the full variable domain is EAGVTQFPSHSVIEKGQTVTLRCDPISGHDNLYWYRRVMGKEIKFLLHFVKESKQDESGMPNNRFLAERTGGTYSTLKVQPAELEDSGVYFCASSRWGGPSYEQYFGPGTRLTVT.

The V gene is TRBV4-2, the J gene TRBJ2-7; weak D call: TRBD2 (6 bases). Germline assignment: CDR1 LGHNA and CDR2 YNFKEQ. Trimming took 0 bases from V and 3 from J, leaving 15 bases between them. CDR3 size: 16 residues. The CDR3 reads CASSQEEGRWSYEQYF. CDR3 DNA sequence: TGTGCCAGCAGCCAAGAGGAGGGCAGATGGAGCTACGAGCAGTACTTC.

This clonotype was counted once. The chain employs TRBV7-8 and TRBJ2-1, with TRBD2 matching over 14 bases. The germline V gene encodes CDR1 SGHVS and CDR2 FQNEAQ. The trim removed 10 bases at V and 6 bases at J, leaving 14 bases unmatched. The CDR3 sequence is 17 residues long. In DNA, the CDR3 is TGTGCCATCACGGGCCGCCCCGGGACTAGCGGGGGCAATGAGCAGTTCTTC. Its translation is CAITGRPGTSGGNEQFF.